One sample yielded the 3 T cell receptor beta chains listed below, sequenced in a study of T cell responses to AZD1222 COVID-19 vaccine (dated by TCRdb to the early 2020s). The library was made by the immunoSEQ multiplex PCR assay. TCRdb limited this immuneACCESS table to in-frame rearrangements with V and J called. A share of clones is missing; checked studies link under half to unresolved V genes, and the rest is unexplained. The sample yields approximately 110,000 clones; roughly 90% were counted once. 1.2% of the sample is held by the ten biggest clonotypes. Interpreted using the paper, the time point label stands for: baseline before first vaccination. Source: peripheral blood, taken on day 0 of AZD1222 vaccination. The receptors shown here come from an adult in good health.

The chain carries TRBV7-9 and TRBJ2-1; either TRBD1 or TRBD2 may supply D (5 bases each). CDR1 and CDR2 (germline): SEHNR, FQNEAQ (reference sequence). The CDR3 has 16 amino acids. Between the trimmed V and J ends, which lost 4 bases and 2 bases, there was a span of 15 bases. The CDR3 nucleotides read TGTGCCAGCAGCTCCATTCAGGGACCCCCCTACAATGAGCAGTTCTTC. Translation: CASSSIQGPPYNEQFF.

This chain connects TRBV10-3 to TRBJ1-6; D is ambiguous. The germline V and J ends were trimmed by 4 bases and 3 bases, with 7 bases remaining between them. There are 14 residues in the CDR3. CDR1 ENHRY and CDR2 SYGVKD come from the germline V gene. The CDR3 DNA is TGTGCCATCAGTGCCTACAGCTATAATTCACCCCTCCACTTT. Translated: CAISAYSYNSPLHF.

The table lists this clone with a few counts. In nucleotides, the CDR3 is TGTGCCAGCAGTGAAGAAAGCGGGACAAGGACAGATACGCAGTATTTT. Its protein is CASSEESGTRTDTQYF. V and J are TRBV2 and TRBJ2-3; possible D gene TRBD2, 7 bases. Germline-derived CDR1 and CDR2 are SNHLY and FYNNEI. V lost 1 base and J lost 3, with 14 bases in between. CDR3 length: 16 amino acids.